The next 16 T cell receptor beta chains were all read from a single sample in a study of OX40 agonist ivuxolimab in advanced cancers. The assay was immunoSEQ multiplex PCR, and TCRdb's table has in-frame clones only and misses some. This sample has about 23,000 clones; 77% occur once, and the top ten carry about 17%. This sample comprised CD4+ or CD8+ T cells sorted from blood, obtained in a trial of the OX40 agonist ivuxolimab. These receptors all stem from an adult with an advanced solid tumor such as melanoma, head and neck, liver or kidney cancer.

This clone was picked up a small number of times. V and J are TRBV9 and TRBJ1-1; no definite D call. CDR3 length: 17 amino acids. Germline-derived CDR1 and CDR2 are SGDLS and YYNGEE. V was shortened by 4 bases and J by 0 bases, with 19 bases between the two germline ends. The CDR3 DNA sequence: TGTGCCAGCAGCCTTGGGCCTCAAAAGGAACTGAACACTGAAGCTTTCTTT. Protein sequence: CASSLGPQKELNTEAFF.

The chain combines TRBV30 with TRBJ2-2; D is unresolved. The V gene's germline CDR1 is GTSNPN and CDR2 SVGIG (reference sequence). Trimming pared 4 bases from V and 3 bases from J, leaving 6 bases between. The CDR3 has 12 residues. The CDR3 here is CAWTRDTGELFF. The DNA for the CDR3 is TGTGCCTGGACCCGCGACACCGGGGAGCTGTTTTTT. Looking up the rest from reference TRBV30 and TRBJ2-2 gives the full variable domain: SQTIHQWPATLVQPVGSPLSLECTVEGTSNPNLYWYRQAAGRGLQLLFYSVGIGQISSEVPQNLSASRPQDRQFILSSKKLLLSDSGFYLCAWTRDTGELFFGEGSRLTVL.

The rearrangement joins TRBV29-1 to TRBJ2-5; TRBD2 is a possible D gene (6 bases). There are 13 residues in the CDR3. V was trimmed by 0 bases and J by 7 bases, leaving 12 bases between them. Germline assignment: CDR1 SQVTM and CDR2 ANQGSEA. The DNA for the CDR3 is TGCAGCGTTGAAGATCGGGGGACCGGGACCCAGTACTTC. It encodes CSVEDRGTGTQYF.

The chain combines TRBV10-3 with TRBJ1-2; 10 bases are shared with TRBD1. This CDR3 spans 17 amino acids. After removal of 6 bases from V and 2 bases from J, the junction contained 12 bases not matched to a gene. The V gene's germline CDR1 is ENHRY and CDR2 SYGVKD. CDR3: CAIREPGQGTPNYGYTF. The CDR3 DNA is TGTGCCATCAGGGAACCGGGACAGGGGACCCCCAACTATGGCTACACCTTC.

The rearrangement uses TRBV20-1 and TRBJ2-1, with D unresolved. This CDR3 has 10 residues. Trimming stripped 7 bases from V and 8 bases from J, with 9 bases between. Germline CDR1 and CDR2: DFQATT and SNEGSKA (reference sequence). The CDR3 region is CSVDLDEQFF. CDR3 in DNA: TGCAGTGTTGACCTTGATGAGCAGTTCTTC.

The gene calls are TRBV12-5 and TRBJ2-7; maybe TRBD1 (5 bases). This CDR3 spans 14 amino acids. Germline-derived CDR1 and CDR2 are LGHNT and FRNRAP. V lost 5 bases and J 1 base, leaving 12 bases between the germline ends. Here the CDR3 DNA reads TGTGCTAGTGGTGTCAGGGCCGGATCCTACGAGCAGTACTTC. Translating it yields CASGVRAGSYEQYF.

The gene calls are TRBV18 and TRBJ2-3; D gene ambiguous. CDR3 length: 14 residues. Looked up from germline, CDR1 is KGHSH and CDR2 is LQKENI. Between the trimmed V and J ends, which lost 3 bases and 4 bases, there was a span of 11 bases. The DNA of the CDR3 is TGTGCCAGCTCACCCCCAGGTGGGCCAGATACGCAGTATTTT. This encodes CASSPPGGPDTQYF.

The chain is built from TRBV11-1 and TRBJ2-7; D not resolved. Germline-derived CDR1 and CDR2 are SGHAT and FQDESV (reference sequence). The CDR3 extends over 16 amino acids. Trimming removed 1 base at V and 1 base at J, with 14 bases between. The CDR3 loop reads CASSLGVPGWSYEQYF. The CDR3 nucleotides read TGTGCCAGCAGCTTAGGAGTCCCCGGGTGGTCCTACGAGCAGTACTTC.

The chain is built from TRBV27 and TRBJ1-5, with unresolved D. The germline gives CDR1 MNHEY, CDR2 SMNVEV (reference sequence). V lost 0 bases and J 0 bases, leaving 3 bases between the germline ends. CDR3 length equals 14 residues. This CDR3 reads CASSLSYSNQPQHF. The CDR3 DNA reads TGTGCCAGCAGTTTATCATATAGCAATCAGCCCCAGCATTTT.

The V call is TRBV7-8, the J call TRBJ2-7; tentatively, D is TRBD1 or TRBD2 (5 bases each). CDR1 SGHVS and CDR2 FQNEAQ come from the germline V gene. V was cut by 4 bases and J by 4 bases, with 17 bases left in between. This CDR3 comprises 15 residues. The CDR3 bases are TGTGCCAGCAGCTCCCCGGGTCAGGGAGAGTACGAGCAGTACTTC. Amino acids: CASSSPGQGEYEQYF.

This clone was observed a single time. The V gene is TRBV29-1, the J gene TRBJ2-7, with TRBD2 as a possible D gene (6 bases). V lost 6 bases, J lost 2 bases, and 11 bases lay in between. The CDR3 sequence is 12 residues long. CDR1 and CDR2 (germline): SQVTM, ANQGSEA. The CDR3 here is CSVREETYEQYF. Written as DNA, the CDR3 is TGCAGCGTCAGGGAGGAGACCTACGAGCAGTACTTC.

V gene TRBV29-1 combines with J gene TRBJ2-2; D uncertain. The CDR3 consists of 13 residues. CDR1 is SQVTM, CDR2 ANQGSEA, per germline. V shed 4 bases and J shed 3 bases, with 9 bases lying between them. CDR3 in DNA: TGCAGCGTTGTGGGTGGGGACACCGGGGAGCTGTTTTTT. Amino acids: CSVVGGDTGELFF.

The chain recombines TRBV2 with TRBJ2-3; 7 bases match TRBD2. This CDR3 is 19 amino acids long. V dropped 4 bases and J dropped 0; count of bases not matched to a gene: 16. Germline V gene sequence: CDR1 SNHLY, CDR2 FYNNEI. CDR3 loop: CASSGLSFGSGTSTDTQYF. CDR3 in DNA: TGTGCCAGCAGTGGTCTCTCTTTTGGAAGCGGGACCAGCACAGATACGCAGTATTTT.

The J gene is TRBJ2-6, the V gene TRBV30; 11 bases are shared with TRBD1. The germline V gene encodes CDR1 GTSNPN and CDR2 SVGIG (reference sequence). This CDR3 comprises 15 residues. V lost 5 bases to trimming and J lost 1 base; unmatched junction nucleotides: 1. CDR3 in DNA: TGTGCCTGGGGGACAGGGGGGTCTGGGGCCAACGTCCTGACTTTC. It codes for CAWGTGGSGANVLTF.

This chain connects TRBV5-1 to TRBJ2-3; the match to TRBD2 covers 7 bases. V dropped 3 bases and J dropped 2; count of bases not matched to a gene: 6. The CDR3 is made up of 15 amino acids. Per germline, CDR1 SGHRS and CDR2 YFSETQ. The CDR3 nucleotides read TGCGCCAGCAGCTCGGACCGGGACTACACAGATACGCAGTATTTT. Translating gives CASSSDRDYTDTQYF. Filled out from reference TRBV5-1 and TRBJ2-3, the complete variable domain reads KAGVTQTPRYLIKTRGQQVTLSCSPISGHRSVSWYQQTPGQGLQFLFEYFSETQRNKGNFPGRFSGRQFSNSRSEMNVSTLELGDSALYLCASSSDRDYTDTQYFGPGTRLTVL.

J is TRBJ1-6 and V is TRBV5-8; D gene ambiguous. Germline values: CDR1 SGHTS, CDR2 YDEGEE. The CDR3 spans 16 residues. Trimming shortened V by 2 bases and J by 0 bases, and 9 bases separated the two germline ends. The CDR3, as DNA: TGTGCCAGCAGCTTCGAACGGCCCTCCTATAATTCACCCCTCCACTTT. Its translation is CASSFERPSYNSPLHF.